Reported below is one T cell receptor (beta chain). The antigen is unknown. The V end lost 0 bases, the J end lost 6 bases, and 9 bases lay between the germline ends. From germline, CDR1 is ENHRY and CDR2 SYGVKD. This CDR3 spans 15 amino acids. The source of the sample is a study of CD8+CD57+ T cells in acquired aplastic anemia. Background on the study: The study obtained an average of about 3.2 ug of DNA from sorted CD4+ and CD8+ cells.

Whoever was chosen for sequencing had shown CD8+CD57+ cell expansion by flow cytometry. Every one of the patients had aplastic anemia (severe, acquired). Patients were treatment-naive when blood was sampled. The TCR beta profiling, which covered VDJ combination and CDR3 sequence, was carried out using genomic DNA as the template. TCRdb re-derived calls from the reads in MiXCR, one entry per CDR3 protein. This sample has about 180,000 distinct CDR3 sequences, with 48% found just once. Study findings and constraints: There were over 25 CD8+ CDR3 sequences that occurred in both patients and controls.

This TCR was recovered from a human donor with aplastic anemia. V gene TRBV10-3 combines with J gene TRBJ1-6; tentatively, D is TRBD1 (5 bases). The specimen sequenced was sorted CD4+, CD8+, or CD8+CD57+ T cells (not recorded which) from PBMCs. The CDR3 nucleotides are TGTGCCATCAGTGAGTCGGGACTGCCTAATTCACCCCTCCACTTT. Translated, it gives CAISESGLPNSPLHF.